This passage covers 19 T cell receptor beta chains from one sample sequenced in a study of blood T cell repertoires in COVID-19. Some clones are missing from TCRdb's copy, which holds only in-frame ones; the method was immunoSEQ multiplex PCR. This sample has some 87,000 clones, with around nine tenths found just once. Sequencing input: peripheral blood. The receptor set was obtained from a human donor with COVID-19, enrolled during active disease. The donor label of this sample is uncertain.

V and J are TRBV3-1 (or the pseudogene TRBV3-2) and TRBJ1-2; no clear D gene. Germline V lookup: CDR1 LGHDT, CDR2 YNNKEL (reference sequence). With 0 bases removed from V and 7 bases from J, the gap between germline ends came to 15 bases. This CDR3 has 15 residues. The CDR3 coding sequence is TGTGCCAGCAGCCAAGAGAGCGGCACAGTTGGTGGCTACACCTTC. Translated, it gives CASSQESGTVGGYTF.

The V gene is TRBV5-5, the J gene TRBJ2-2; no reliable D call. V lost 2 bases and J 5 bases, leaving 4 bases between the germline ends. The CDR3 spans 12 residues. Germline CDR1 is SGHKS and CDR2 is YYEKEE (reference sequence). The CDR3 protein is CASSFQTGELFF. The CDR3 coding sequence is TGTGCCAGCAGCTTTCAGACCGGGGAGCTGTTTTTT.

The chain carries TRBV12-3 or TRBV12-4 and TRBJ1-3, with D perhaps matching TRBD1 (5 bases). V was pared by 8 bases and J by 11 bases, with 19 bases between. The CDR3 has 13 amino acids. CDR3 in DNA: TGTGCCAGCCGCACCTCCCCAGGGAAATCCATATATTTT. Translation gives CASRTSPGKSIYF.

In DNA form, the CDR3 reads TGTGCCAGCAGCCAAGGACAGCGGGGGGTGTCCTACAATGAGCAGTTCTTC. It translates to CASSQGQRGVSYNEQFF. V gene TRBV3-1 (or the pseudogene TRBV3-2) combines with J gene TRBJ2-1, with TRBD2 matching 9 bases. Trimming took 1 base from V and 1 from J; bases not matched to a gene: 5. The CDR3 covers 17 residues. Germline V gene data show CDR1 as LGHDT and CDR2 as YNNKEL (reference sequence).

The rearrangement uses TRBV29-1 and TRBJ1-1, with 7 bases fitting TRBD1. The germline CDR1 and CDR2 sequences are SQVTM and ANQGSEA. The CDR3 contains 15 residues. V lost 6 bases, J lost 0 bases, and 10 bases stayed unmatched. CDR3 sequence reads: CSVGPGQYLNTEAFF. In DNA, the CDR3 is TGCAGCGTGGGTCCGGGACAGTACCTGAACACTGAAGCTTTCTTT.

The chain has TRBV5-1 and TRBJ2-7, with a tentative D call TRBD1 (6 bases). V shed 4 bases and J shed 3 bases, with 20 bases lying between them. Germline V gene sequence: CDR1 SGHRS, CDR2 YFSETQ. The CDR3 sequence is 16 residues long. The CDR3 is CASSRSTGFDVYEQYF. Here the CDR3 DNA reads TGCGCCAGCAGCAGATCTACAGGGTTTGATGTCTACGAGCAGTACTTC.

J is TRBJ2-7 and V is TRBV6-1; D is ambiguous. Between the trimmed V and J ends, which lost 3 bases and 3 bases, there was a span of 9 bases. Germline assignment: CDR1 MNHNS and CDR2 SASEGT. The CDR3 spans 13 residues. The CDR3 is CASSEGSLYEQYF. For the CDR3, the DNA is TGTGCCAGCAGTGAGGGCAGCCTCTACGAGCAGTACTTC.

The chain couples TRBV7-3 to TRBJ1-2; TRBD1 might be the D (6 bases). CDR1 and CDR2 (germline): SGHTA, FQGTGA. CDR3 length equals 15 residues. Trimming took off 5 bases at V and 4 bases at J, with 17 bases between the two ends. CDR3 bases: TGTGCCAGCAGCCCCAGAGGGGGTGGGAGCTATGGCTACACCTTC. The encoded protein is CASSPRGGGSYGYTF.

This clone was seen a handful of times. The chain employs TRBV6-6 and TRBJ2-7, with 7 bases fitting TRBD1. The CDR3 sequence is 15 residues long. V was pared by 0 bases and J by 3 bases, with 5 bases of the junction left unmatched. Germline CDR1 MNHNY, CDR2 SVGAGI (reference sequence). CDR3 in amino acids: CASSYSRQGVYEQYF. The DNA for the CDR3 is TGTGCCAGCAGTTACTCTCGACAGGGTGTCTACGAGCAGTACTTC.

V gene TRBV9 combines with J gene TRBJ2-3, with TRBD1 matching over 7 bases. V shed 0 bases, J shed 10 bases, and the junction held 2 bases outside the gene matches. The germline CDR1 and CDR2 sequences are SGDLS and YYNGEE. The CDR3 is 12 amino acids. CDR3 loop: CASSVADRAQYF. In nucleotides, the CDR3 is TGTGCCAGCAGCGTAGCAGACAGGGCGCAGTATTTT.

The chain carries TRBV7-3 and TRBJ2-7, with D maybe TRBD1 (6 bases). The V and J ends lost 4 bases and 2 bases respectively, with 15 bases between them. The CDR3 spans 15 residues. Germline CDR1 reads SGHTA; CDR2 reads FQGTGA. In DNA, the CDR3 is TGTGCCAGCAGCTCTAGGACAGTCTTGACCTACGAGCAGTACTTC. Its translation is CASSSRTVLTYEQYF.

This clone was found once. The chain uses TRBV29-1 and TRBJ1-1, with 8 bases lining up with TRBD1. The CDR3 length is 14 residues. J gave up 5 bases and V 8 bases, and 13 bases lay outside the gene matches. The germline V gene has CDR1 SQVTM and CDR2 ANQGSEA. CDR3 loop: CSYRQGNGETEAFF. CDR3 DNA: TGCAGCTATAGACAGGGGAATGGGGAGACTGAAGCTTTCTTT.

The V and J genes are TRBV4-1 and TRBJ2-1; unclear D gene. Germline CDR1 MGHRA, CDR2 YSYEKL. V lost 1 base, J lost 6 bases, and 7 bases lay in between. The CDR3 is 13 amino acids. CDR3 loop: CASSQGTRNEQFF. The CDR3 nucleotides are TGCGCCAGCAGCCAAGGCACACGCAATGAGCAGTTCTTC.

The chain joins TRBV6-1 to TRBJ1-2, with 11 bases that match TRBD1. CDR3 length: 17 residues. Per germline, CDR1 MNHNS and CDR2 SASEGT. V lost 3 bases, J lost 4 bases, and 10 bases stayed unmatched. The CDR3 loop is CASSDNRGQGAGYGYTF. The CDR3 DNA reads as TGTGCCAGCAGTGATAATCGCGGACAGGGGGCCGGCTATGGCTACACCTTC.

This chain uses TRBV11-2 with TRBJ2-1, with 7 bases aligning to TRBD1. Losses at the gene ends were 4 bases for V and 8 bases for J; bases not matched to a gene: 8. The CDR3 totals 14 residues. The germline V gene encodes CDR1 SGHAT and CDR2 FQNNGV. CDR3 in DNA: TGTGCCAGCAGCTCAGGGCAGGGGGTCTATGAGCAGTTCTTC. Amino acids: CASSSGQGVYEQFF.

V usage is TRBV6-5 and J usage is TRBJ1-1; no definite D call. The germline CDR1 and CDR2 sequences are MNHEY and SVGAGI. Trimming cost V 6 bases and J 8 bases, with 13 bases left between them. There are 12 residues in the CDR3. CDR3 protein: CASSLVVREAFF. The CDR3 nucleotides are TGTGCCAGCAGCCTAGTAGTACGGGAAGCTTTCTTT.

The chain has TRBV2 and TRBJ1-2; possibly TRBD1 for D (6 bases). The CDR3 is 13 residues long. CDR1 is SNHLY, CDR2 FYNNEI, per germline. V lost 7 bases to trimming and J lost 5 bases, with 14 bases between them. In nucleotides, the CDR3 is TGTGCCAGCATGCGGGGGCCATCGTATGGCTACACCTTC. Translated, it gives CASMRGPSYGYTF.

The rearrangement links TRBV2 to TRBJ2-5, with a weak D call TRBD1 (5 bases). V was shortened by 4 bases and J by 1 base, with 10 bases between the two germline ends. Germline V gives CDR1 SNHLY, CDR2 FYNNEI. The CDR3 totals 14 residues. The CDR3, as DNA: TGTGCCAGCAGTGTCGTAGGGGCCCAAGAGACCCAGTACTTC. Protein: CASSVVGAQETQYF.

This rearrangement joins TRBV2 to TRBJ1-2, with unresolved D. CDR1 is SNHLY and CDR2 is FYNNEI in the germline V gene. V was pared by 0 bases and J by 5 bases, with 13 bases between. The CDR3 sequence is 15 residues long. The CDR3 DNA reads TGTGCCAGCAGTGAAGCGCATCAGAACCTGTATGGCTACACCTTC. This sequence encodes CASSEAHQNLYGYTF.